This record covers a single TCR beta chain. The CDR3 sequence is 13 residues long. Germline CDR1 is SEHNR and CDR2 is FQNEAQ (reference sequence). Losses at the gene ends were 5 bases for V and 10 bases for J; bases not matched to a gene: 7. The time point here: patch test 1, 2 weeks after DPC sensitization. Described treatment: therapeutic diphenylcyclopropenone sensitization with weekly scalp DPC. Blood, whole and unfractionated, served as the source for total RNA extraction. Blood collection took place prior to placing each patch test. The entry originates in a study of human T cells and chemical hapten exposure. Background on the study: Investigators sensitized roughly 2 cm by roughly 2 cm of upper inner arm skin with 2% DPC.

TCRdb re-called the RACE reads with MiXCR, one entry per CDR3 protein. Of 40,000 to 65,000 distinct CDR3 sequences in the sample, roughly 9.6% were seen once. This receptor was taken from a woman aged 40 to 50 with alopecia areata. Some clones in this sample may be carry-over from other donors' samples. This specimen was whole blood, taken in connection with sensitization to the hapten diphenylcyclopropenone (DPC). The chain carries TRBV7-9 and TRBJ1-4, with TRBD1 identical over 7 bases. The CDR3 region has the DNA TGTGCCAGCAGCACGAGACAGGGCGGAAAACTGTTTTTT. Protein sequence: CASSTRQGGKLFF. Together with reference TRBV7-9 and TRBJ1-4, the CDR3 gives the full variable domain: DTGVSQNPRHKITKRGQNVTFRCDPISEHNRLYWYRQTLGQGPEFLTYFQNEAQLEKSRLLSDRFSAERPKGSFSTLEIQRTEQGDSAMYLCASSTRQGGKLFFGSGTQLSVL.